A single TCR beta chain is shown here with its context. As yet, its antigen is unknown. This record comes from a study of CD8+ T cells in alopecia areata. Deletions cut 3 bases from V and 1 base from J, with 9 bases between. From germline, CDR1 is PRHDT and CDR2 FYEKMQ (reference sequence). The CDR3 runs to 14 residues. PBMCs were stained for CD3, CD4 and CD8, and CD4+ and CD8+ T cells were sorted. Extracted RNA was reverse transcribed into cDNA, the sequencing template. Sequencing was performed with immunoSEQ multiplex PCR; in TCRdb, only in-frame clones are kept and a portion is missing. The data contain 90,000 to 130,000 clones, 55% to 75% of them singletons. Findings of the study overall: An increase in clonality over normal scalp was evident in lesional scalp, especially alopecia totalis/universalis. TCR sharing across patients was less clear than in mice, possibly HLA-related.

The TCR sequence derives from a human donor in good health. V gene TRBV13 combines with J gene TRBJ1-1; no reliable D call. The sample taken for sequencing was CD8+ T cells sorted from blood. CDR3 in amino acids: CASSFLTPNTEAFF. For the CDR3, the DNA is TGTGCCAGCAGCTTCTTAACACCGAACACTGAAGCTTTCTTT.